This passage covers 28 T cell receptor beta chains from one sample sequenced in a study of cytomegalovirus exposure and HLA in healthy donors. Both 60 Vbeta primers and 13 Jbeta primers went into the PCR. Sequencing was performed with immunoSEQ multiplex PCR; in TCRdb, only in-frame clones are kept and a portion is missing. The data hold 100,000 to 150,000 clones, with approximately 83% observed a single time. Sequencing was carried out using PBMCs. These receptors were obtained from a girl under 10 years old in good health and CMV-seronegative.

This chain uses TRBV6-6 with TRBJ2-3, with 10 bases identical to TRBD2. From germline, CDR1 is MNHNY and CDR2 SVGAGI (reference sequence). This CDR3 contains 14 residues. The J segment lost 5 bases and the V segment lost 2 bases, leaving 1 base of the junction unmatched. The CDR3 region is CASSYTSGVDTQYF. The CDR3 nucleotides are TGTGCCAGCAGTTACACTAGCGGGGTAGATACGCAGTATTTT.

The chain uses TRBV18 and TRBJ1-1, with unresolved D. This CDR3 region has 14 residues. Germline CDR1 and CDR2: KGHSH and LQKENI. Trimming removed 2 bases from V and 4 bases from J, with 11 bases in between. The CDR3 loop is CASSPGGFSTEAFF. CDR3 coding DNA: TGTGCCAGCTCACCAGGAGGGTTCAGCACTGAAGCTTTCTTT.

V gene TRBV29-1 combines with J gene TRBJ2-7; 10 bases agree with TRBD1. V lost 5 bases to trimming and J lost 3 bases; unmatched junction nucleotides: 4. Germline V gives CDR1 SQVTM, CDR2 ANQGSEA. CDR3 length equals 13 residues. CDR3 coding DNA: TGCAGCGTTCGGACAGGGGGAAGCTACGAGCAGTACTTC. It is translated as CSVRTGGSYEQYF.

The CDR3 sequence is CASSGASGRSTDTQYF. CDR3 nucleotides: TGTGCCAGTAGTGGTGCTAGCGGGAGGAGCACAGATACGCAGTATTTT. The chain uses TRBV19 and TRBJ2-3, with 11 bases lining up with TRBD2. This CDR3 has 16 residues. Per germline, CDR1 LNHDA and CDR2 SQIVND (reference sequence). Trimming took 5 bases from V and 0 from J; bases not matched to a gene: 4.

DNA of the CDR3: TGTGCCAGCAGTGAAAGGGGGGGCACTGAAGCTTTCTTT. Protein: CASSERGGTEAFF. The genes are TRBV2 and TRBJ1-1, with D possibly matching TRBD1 (6 bases). This CDR3 region has 13 residues. Germline V CDR1 and CDR2: SNHLY, FYNNEI. Trimming took 2 bases from V and 4 from J, leaving 8 bases between them.

The chain uses TRBV27 and TRBJ2-3; 10 positions match TRBD2. CDR3 length: 16 amino acids. The junction had 8 bases not matched to a gene; V was cut back by 3 bases and J by 5 bases. Germline lookup yields CDR1 MNHEY and CDR2 SMNVEV (reference sequence). The CDR3 loop is CASSLGLAGVVDTQYF. The CDR3 coding sequence is TGTGCCAGCAGTTTGGGCCTAGCGGGAGTGGTAGATACGCAGTATTTT.

The V gene is TRBV10-3, the J gene TRBJ2-7, with 11 bases fitting TRBD2. CDR1 and CDR2 from the germline V gene are ENHRY and SYGVKD. The CDR3 length is 17 residues. Losses at the gene ends were 1 base for V and 4 bases for J; bases not matched to a gene: 9. CDR3 sequence: CAISELGTSGGRYEQYF. The CDR3 DNA reads TGTGCCATCAGTGAGTTAGGGACTAGCGGAGGGAGGTACGAGCAGTACTTC.

J is TRBJ1-5 and V is TRBV7-9; TRBD1 matches 8 bases. Germline CDR1 SEHNR, CDR2 FQNEAQ (reference sequence). The junction had 9 bases not matched to a gene; V was cut back by 5 bases and J by 0 bases. The CDR3 totals 17 residues. CDR3 in DNA: TGTGCCAGCAGCCCGGACAGGGAGGGGTATAGCAATCAGCCCCAGCATTTT. Encoded protein: CASSPDREGYSNQPQHF.

CDR3 bases: TGTGCCAGCAGCTTAGGAGGGAGCAACACTGAAGCTTTCTTT. Amino acids: CASSLGGSNTEAFF. This chain links TRBV11-2 with TRBJ1-1, with no clear D. The V gene's germline CDR1 is SGHAT and CDR2 FQNNGV. V lost 1 base and J lost 2, with 8 bases in between. This CDR3 contains 14 residues.

The chain recombines TRBV19 with TRBJ2-7; TRBD2 matches 7 bases. Per the germline V gene, CDR1 is LNHDA and CDR2 is SQIVND (reference sequence). The V gene end was trimmed by 3 bases and the J gene end by 3 bases; junction bases not matched to a gene: 5. The CDR3 spans 14 residues. The CDR3 DNA is TGTGCCAGTAGTATTGCGGGAGCAGTCTACGAGCAGTACTTC. It codes for CASSIAGAVYEQYF.

The chain couples TRBV28 to TRBJ1-3; D unclear. V lost 7 bases to trimming and J lost 2 bases, with 9 bases between them. This CDR3 has 13 residues. Germline-derived CDR1 and CDR2 are MDHEN and SYDVKM. CDR3 loop: CASTRGAGNTIYF. The CDR3 DNA is TGTGCCAGCACACGAGGTGCTGGAAACACCATATATTTT.

CDR3 protein: CASSQTGKREQYF. CDR3 DNA sequence: TGTGCCAGCAGTCAGACAGGGAAACGCGAGCAGTACTTC. V and J are TRBV28 and TRBJ2-7; 7 nucleotides line up with TRBD1. The CDR3 totals 13 residues. Germline V gene sequence: CDR1 MDHEN, CDR2 SYDVKM. J lost 6 bases, V lost 5 bases, and 7 bases had no gene match.

The V call is TRBV5-1, the J call TRBJ2-1; 12 nucleotides align to TRBD2. Looked up from germline, CDR1 is SGHRS and CDR2 is YFSETQ. The trim removed 2 bases at V and 10 bases at J, leaving 1 base unmatched. CDR3 size: 13 residues. In DNA, the CDR3 is TGCGCCAGCAGCTTCGGACTAGCGGGGGAGCAGTTCTTC. Protein sequence: CASSFGLAGEQFF.

This clone was recorded only once. The V and J genes are TRBV7-9 and TRBJ2-3; TRBD2 matches 13 bases. The length of the CDR3 is 17 residues. Germline-derived CDR1 and CDR2 are SEHNR and FQNEAQ (reference sequence). The junction had 10 bases not matched to a gene; V was cut back by 5 bases and J by 5 bases. The CDR3 region is CASSPRSGTSGKDTQYF. CDR3 bases: TGTGCCAGCAGCCCGAGATCCGGGACTAGCGGGAAAGATACGCAGTATTTT.

The J gene is TRBJ2-5, the V gene TRBV6-5; a possible D gene is TRBD2 (7 bases). Trimming took 2 bases from V and 5 from J, leaving 15 bases between them. Germline V gives CDR1 MNHEY, CDR2 SVGAGI. The CDR3 loop spans 15 amino acids. In DNA form, the CDR3 reads TGTGCCAGCAGTTACAAGACAGAGGGGGGGGAGACCCAGTACTTC. As protein: CASSYKTEGGETQYF.

This clone was detected once. The J gene is TRBJ1-1, the V gene TRBV2; D is unresolved. Germline V gene data show CDR1 as SNHLY and CDR2 as FYNNEI. V lost 5 bases and J 0 bases, leaving 10 bases between the germline ends. The CDR3 is 14 residues long. The CDR3 coding sequence is TGTGCCAGCAGTCGGAGGAGGCTGAACACTGAAGCTTTCTTT. Amino acids: CASSRRRLNTEAFF.

The rearrangement joins TRBV10-2 to TRBJ2-7, with D possibly being TRBD1 (5 bases). The germline V gene has CDR1 WSHSY and CDR2 SAAADI. This CDR3 is 15 amino acids long. The V and J ends lost 7 bases and 0 bases respectively, with 16 bases between them. The CDR3 DNA follows: TGCGCCAGCATGGGGCGGAACTTCAGCTCCTACGAGCAGTACTTC. This sequence encodes CASMGRNFSSYEQYF.

The V and J genes are TRBV6-4 and TRBJ2-2; 8 positions match TRBD1. Germline lookup yields CDR1 MRHNA and CDR2 SNTAGT. Trimming removed 3 bases from V and 0 bases from J; junction bases left unmatched: 3. The CDR3 consists of 16 residues. CDR3 sequence reads: CASSEGQVTNTGELFF. The CDR3, as DNA: TGTGCCAGCAGTGAGGGACAGGTCACGAACACCGGGGAGCTGTTTTTT.

This chain connects TRBV27 to TRBJ1-5, with no clear D. This CDR3 has 16 residues. Per germline, CDR1 MNHEY and CDR2 SMNVEV (reference sequence). Trimming took 3 bases from V and 3 from J, leaving 15 bases between them. The CDR3 loop reads CASSFGGRLDNQPQHF. The CDR3 DNA sequence: TGTGCCAGCAGTTTTGGAGGGCGACTGGACAATCAGCCCCAGCATTTT.

This clone has a single count. This sequence joins TRBV19 and TRBJ2-3; 7 nucleotides agree with TRBD1. With V trimmed by 8 bases and J by 5 bases, 13 bases remained unmatched. The CDR3 loop spans 15 amino acids. CDR1 LNHDA and CDR2 SQIVND come from the germline V gene (reference sequence). CDR3 loop: CASRRDRVAVDTQYF. For the CDR3, the DNA is TGTGCCAGTCGCCGGGACAGAGTAGCAGTAGATACGCAGTATTTT.

This rearrangement joins TRBV4-1 to TRBJ1-1, with D possibly being TRBD1 (5 bases). Germline V CDR1 and CDR2: MGHRA, YSYEKL. The CDR3 runs to 14 residues. V gave up 1 base and J gave up 0 bases, with 6 bases separating them. The CDR3 loop is CASSQGGLNTEAFF. Written as DNA, the CDR3 is TGCGCCAGCAGCCAAGGGGGCTTGAACACTGAAGCTTTCTTT.

This chain uses TRBV13 with TRBJ1-1; 7 nucleotides line up with TRBD1. The junction had 10 bases not matched to a gene; V was cut back by 5 bases and J by 4 bases. Germline lookup yields CDR1 PRHDT and CDR2 FYEKMQ (reference sequence). The CDR3 totals 15 residues. The CDR3 loop reads CASSPHNRGFTEAFF. The CDR3 DNA is TGTGCCAGCAGCCCACATAACAGGGGTTTCACTGAAGCTTTCTTT.

The chain recombines TRBV11-1 with TRBJ2-1, with D possibly being TRBD1 (5 bases). The CDR3 runs 16 residues. V dropped 5 bases and J dropped 2 bases, with 16 bases sitting between them. CDR1 is SGHAT and CDR2 is FQDESV in the germline V gene (reference sequence). As DNA, the CDR3 is TGTGCCAGCAGCCCGGGTGGGCCCAGGGCCTACAATGAGCAGTTCTTC. This translates into CASSPGGPRAYNEQFF.

The chain couples TRBV27 to TRBJ2-7; perhaps TRBD2 as D (6 bases). The length of the CDR3 is 13 residues. V was clipped by 6 bases and J by 7 bases, with 16 bases between them. From germline, CDR1 is MNHEY and CDR2 SMNVEV (reference sequence). This chain's CDR3 is CASSLFGAGEQYF. In nucleotides, the CDR3 is TGTGCCAGCAGCCTTTTCGGGGCGGGGGAGCAGTACTTC.

The chain couples TRBV7-2 to TRBJ2-1, with D possibly being TRBD1 (6 bases). The CDR3 runs 17 residues. Germline V gives CDR1 SGHTA, CDR2 FQGNSA. Trimming shortened V by 3 bases and J by 7 bases, and 22 bases separated the two germline ends. In DNA form, the CDR3 reads TGTGCCAGCAGCTTTATAACCGGGATCAGGGGCCTAAATGAGCAGTTCTTC. This gives the protein CASSFITGIRGLNEQFF.

The count of this clone is one. The CDR3 DNA follows: TGCGCCAGCAGCCAATCCCGGGATCGAGGAAACACCATATATTTT. This translates into CASSQSRDRGNTIYF. The chain uses TRBV4-1 and TRBJ1-3; no reliable D call. Between the trimmed V and J ends, which lost 2 bases and 4 bases, there was a span of 12 bases. Germline V gives CDR1 MGHRA, CDR2 YSYEKL. This CDR3 is built from 15 residues.

The chain links TRBV4-2 to TRBJ2-2; 7 nucleotides agree with TRBD2. The CDR3 has 18 residues. Germline V gene data show CDR1 as LGHNA and CDR2 as YNFKEQ. With 2 bases clipped from V and 0 bases from J, the junction kept 9 bases outside the gene matches. The CDR3 DNA reads as TGTGCCAGCAGCCAACGTATGACGGGGGGTACGAACACCGGGGAGCTGTTTTTT. Its translation: CASSQRMTGGTNTGELFF.

This sequence joins TRBV14 and TRBJ1-4; tentative D call: TRBD1 (5 bases). This CDR3 contains 15 residues. CDR1 SGHDN and CDR2 FVKESK come from the germline V gene. V shed 5 bases and J shed 4 bases, with 14 bases lying between them. In nucleotides, the CDR3 is TGTGCCAGCAGCTTAAAGGGGCCGCTTAATGAAAAACTGTTTTTT. It specifies CASSLKGPLNEKLFF.